This T cell receptor beta chain originates from a study of OX40 agonist ivuxolimab in advanced cancers. Study summary: Clinicians treated patients with ivuxolimab, an agonistic anti-OX40 (CD134) antibody.

Germline CDR1 is SGHNT and CDR2 is YYREEE (reference sequence). The CDR3 has 16 residues. Trimming removed 0 bases at V and 4 bases at J, with 16 bases between. The data were produced by immunoSEQ multiplex PCR, yet TCRdb's version contains in-frame clones alone and is incomplete. Of some 52,000 clones in the sample, roughly 83% were seen once. The cohort excluded patients with autoimmune disease history or systemic immunosuppression. The gene calls are TRBV5-4 and TRBJ1-1; D possibly corresponds to TRBD1 (5 bases). This sample comprised CD4+ or CD8+ T cells sorted from blood, obtained in a trial of the OX40 agonist ivuxolimab. This clonotype was obtained from an adult with an advanced solid tumor such as melanoma, head and neck, liver or kidney cancer. The CDR3 DNA is TGTGCCAGCAGCTTGGTCTCAGCAGGGCCTACCACTGAAGCTTTCTTT. Protein product: CASSLVSAGPTTEAFF.